This T cell receptor beta chain was retrieved from a study of T cells in Graves' hyperthyroidism and ophthalmopathy. Study background: Once the initial diagnosis was made, peripheral blood was obtained before any treatment.

This clonotype was recorded many times. Its antigen is still unknown. Researchers took RNA transcripts and amplified the TCR beta CDR3 regions from them. During a first-round RT-PCR of the TCR CDR3, the HTBI primer set was used. In TCRdb, the multiplex PCR reads were re-called with MiXCR into one record per CDR3 protein. The sample has approximately 480,000 distinct CDR3 sequences, around 20% seen once. The CDR3 is 13 amino acids. The germline CDR1 and CDR2 sequences are MNHNS and SASEGT. Between the trimmed V and J ends, which lost 10 bases and 1 base, there was a span of 14 bases. Study-level points and caveats: Within blood appeared most thyroid clonotypes that had expanded above 0.001. The model made its ophthalmopathy prediction, and onset followed a median about 5.9 months later.

J is TRBJ2-7 and V is TRBV6-1; no firm D call. Sequenced material: blood. The source of this sequence is a man aged 18 to 29 with Graves' hyperthyroidism. The DNA of the CDR3 is TGTGCCACCGCGGAAGGGCCATCCTACGAGCAGTACTTC. It codes for CATAEGPSYEQYF.